Sequencing of this T cell receptor (beta chain) was carried out in a study of blood T cell repertoires in COVID-19. Background on the study: Whether acute or convalescent, the COVID-19 samples came from the United States, Italy and Spain.

In terms of age and location, participants ranged from about 18 to 95 years and lived in approximately 24 US areas. Membership in each cohort depended on participant-reported clinical history. Two consecutive negative NP/OP PCR tests, clearance, or resolved symptoms defined Cohort 3 recovery. Libraries were prepared by immunoSEQ multiplex PCR; TCRdb keeps only in-frame clonotypes and omits some of them. The sample holds 180,000 or so clones, 65% to 90% seen once. The sequenced material came from PBMCs or T cells enriched from blood (not recorded which). The receptor was derived from a middle-aged man who had recovered from COVID-19.

CDR3 sequence reads: CASSLAVGEYGYTF. The CDR3 DNA reads as TGCGCCAGCAGCTTAGCTGTGGGCGAGTATGGCTACACCTTC. The chain recombines TRBV5-1 with TRBJ1-2, with D hard to call. This CDR3 region has 14 residues. V shed 2 bases and J shed 5 bases, with 13 bases lying between them. Germline V gene sequence: CDR1 SGHRS, CDR2 YFSETQ.